Listed below are T cell receptor beta chains from one sample, sequenced in a study of shared clonotypes between healthy human individuals. Sequencing was performed with immunoSEQ multiplex PCR; in TCRdb, only in-frame clones are kept and a portion is missing. This table has just over 2,000,000 clones, roughly 96% appearing once. The material sequenced was naive CD4+ T cells sorted from blood. Receptors were obtained from a man aged 18 to 30 in good health. The CDR3 runs from the conserved cysteine through the conserved F or W. Each record gives: V gene, D gene, J gene, clone size, CDR3 DNA, CDR3 protein. A D gene is named only where the DNA matches it firmly. Only part of the rows carry a size: once, few, many, or a class if the clone is expanded.

v_call: TRBV29-1; d_call: TRBD1; j_call: TRBJ2-7; clone_size: NA; cdr3_nt: TGCAGCGTGCGGACAGGCCTGGACGAGCAGTACTTC; cdr3_aa: CSVRTGLDEQYF
v_call: TRBV7-9; d_call: TRBD1; j_call: TRBJ2-7; clone_size: NA; cdr3_nt: TGTGCCAGCAGCCGCTTAGAGCACCGGCAGGGGGTCCACGAGCAGTACTTC; cdr3_aa: CASSRLEHRQGVHEQYF
v_call: TRBV30; d_call: NA; j_call: TRBJ2-6; clone_size: once; cdr3_nt: TGTGCCTGGAGGTATGCTGGGGCCAACGTCCTGACTTTC; cdr3_aa: CAWRYAGANVLTF
v_call: TRBV9; d_call: NA; j_call: TRBJ1-2; clone_size: NA; cdr3_nt: TGTGCCAGCAGCGACGAGACAGGCTTTAACTATGGCTACACCTTC; cdr3_aa: CASSDETGFNYGYTF
v_call: TRBV5-6; d_call: NA; j_call: TRBJ1-1; clone_size: NA; cdr3_nt: TGTGCCAGCAGCTTGGGACCGTGGACCATGAACACTGAAGCTTTCTTT; cdr3_aa: CASSLGPWTMNTEAFF
v_call: TRBV12-5; d_call: NA; j_call: TRBJ1-2; clone_size: NA; cdr3_nt: TGTGCTAGTGGTTCGGTCCGGGGCTCGTACTATGGCTACACCTTC; cdr3_aa: CASGSVRGSYYGYTF
v_call: TRBV28; d_call: NA; j_call: TRBJ1-3; clone_size: NA; cdr3_nt: TGTGCCAGCAGTATATACAGGGTTTCTGGAAACACCATATATTTT; cdr3_aa: CASSIYRVSGNTIYF
v_call: TRBV7-9; d_call: NA; j_call: TRBJ1-6; clone_size: NA; cdr3_nt: TGTGCCAGCAGCTTGGGGGCCTTAGGCAATTCACCCCTCCACTTT; cdr3_aa: CASSLGALGNSPLHF
v_call: TRBV5-8; d_call: NA; j_call: TRBJ1-2; clone_size: NA; cdr3_nt: TGTGCCAGCAGCCCCCACGCAGAGACCTATGGCTACACCTTC; cdr3_aa: CASSPHAETYGYTF
v_call: TRBV5-1; d_call: TRBD1; j_call: TRBJ2-7; clone_size: many; cdr3_nt: TGCGCCAGCGGAGCACCGGGACAGGGCTACGAGCAGTACTTC; cdr3_aa: CASGAPGQGYEQYF
v_call: TRBV5-1; d_call: TRBD1; j_call: TRBJ2-2; clone_size: NA; cdr3_nt: TGCGCCAGCAGCTTGACAGGGGGCGACACCGGGGAGCTGTTTTTT; cdr3_aa: CASSLTGGDTGELFF
v_call: TRBV4-1; d_call: NA; j_call: TRBJ2-3; clone_size: NA; cdr3_nt: TGCGCCAGCAGGCGGGGTCTCACAGATACGCAGTATTTT; cdr3_aa: CASRRGLTDTQYF
v_call: TRBV5-1; d_call: NA; j_call: TRBJ2-7; clone_size: NA; cdr3_nt: TGCGCCAGCAGCGTCTTCGAATTGGGGGATTCCTACGAGCAGTACTTC; cdr3_aa: CASSVFELGDSYEQYF
v_call: TRBV5-4; d_call: TRBD2; j_call: TRBJ2-3; clone_size: NA; cdr3_nt: TGTGCCAGCAGCTTGGAACTAGCGGGAGTAGATACGCAGTATTTT; cdr3_aa: CASSLELAGVDTQYF
v_call: TRBV7-9; d_call: NA; j_call: TRBJ1-2; clone_size: NA; cdr3_nt: TGTGCCAGCAGCTTATTACAGGGACGGAACTATGGCTACACCTTC; cdr3_aa: CASSLLQGRNYGYTF
v_call: TRBV7-9; d_call: NA; j_call: TRBJ1-5; clone_size: once; cdr3_nt: TGTGCCAGCGGGGCCGGGACCCGTGGTAGCAATCAGCCCCAGCATTTT; cdr3_aa: CASGAGTRGSNQPQHF
v_call: TRBV7-8; d_call: TRBD1; j_call: TRBJ2-1; clone_size: NA; cdr3_nt: TGTGCCAGCACCGGACACAGGGGATACAATGAGCAGTTCTTC; cdr3_aa: CASTGHRGYNEQFF
v_call: TRBV6-1; d_call: TRBD2; j_call: TRBJ2-3; clone_size: NA; cdr3_nt: TGTGCCAGCAGTGAACTAGCGGGGGTCACAGATACGCAGTATTTT; cdr3_aa: CASSELAGVTDTQYF
v_call: TRBV30; d_call: TRBD1; j_call: TRBJ2-1; clone_size: NA; cdr3_nt: TGTGCCTGGAGTCTTAGGACAGGGGGCGGTGAGCAGTTCTTC; cdr3_aa: CAWSLRTGGGEQFF
v_call: TRBV5-1; d_call: NA; j_call: TRBJ2-1; clone_size: NA; cdr3_nt: TGCGCCAGCAGCGACCACCACAATGAGCAGTTCTTC; cdr3_aa: CASSDHHNEQFF
v_call: TRBV5-1; d_call: TRBD1; j_call: TRBJ1-2; clone_size: NA; cdr3_nt: TGCGCCAGCAGCTTTACAGGGGCCGCCCTCTATGGCTACACCTTC; cdr3_aa: CASSFTGAALYGYTF
v_call: TRBV27; d_call: TRBD1; j_call: TRBJ1-5; clone_size: once; cdr3_nt: TGTGCCAGCAAGACAGGGGGCGGTGTTGGCAATCAGCCCCAGCATTTT; cdr3_aa: CASKTGGGVGNQPQHF
v_call: TRBV5-6; d_call: NA; j_call: TRBJ2-1; clone_size: NA; cdr3_nt: TGTGCCAGCAGCGGGGACCGTCGCTTCATTCTGGATGAGCAGTTCTTC; cdr3_aa: CASSGDRRFILDEQFF
v_call: TRBV29-1; d_call: NA; j_call: TRBJ1-2; clone_size: NA; cdr3_nt: TGCAGCGTTCACGAGAACTATGGCTACACCTTC; cdr3_aa: CSVHENYGYTF
v_call: TRBV12-5; d_call: NA; j_call: TRBJ2-1; clone_size: NA; cdr3_nt: TGTGCTAGTGGTCCCCAGACGAATGAGCAGTTCTTC; cdr3_aa: CASGPQTNEQFF
v_call: TRBV2; d_call: NA; j_call: TRBJ1-2; clone_size: NA; cdr3_nt: TGTGCCAGCTACCAATTTACAGGGAATGGCTACACCTTC; cdr3_aa: CASYQFTGNGYTF
v_call: TRBV11-3; d_call: NA; j_call: TRBJ1-3; clone_size: NA; cdr3_nt: TGTGCCAGCAGCTTAGAATCCTCTGGAAACACCATATATTTT; cdr3_aa: CASSLESSGNTIYF
v_call: TRBV19; d_call: NA; j_call: TRBJ1-1; clone_size: NA; cdr3_nt: TGTGCCAGTAGGATTATTCAGGGTGAAGCTTTCTTT; cdr3_aa: CASRIIQGEAFF
v_call: TRBV5-1; d_call: NA; j_call: TRBJ2-1; clone_size: NA; cdr3_nt: TGCGCCAGCAGTTTCCCACTAGCTGACAATGAGCAGTTCTTC; cdr3_aa: CASSFPLADNEQFF
v_call: TRBV6-1; d_call: TRBD2; j_call: TRBJ2-2; clone_size: NA; cdr3_nt: TGTGCCAGCAGTGGTGCCGGGGAGGGCGGGGAGCTGTTTTTT; cdr3_aa: CASSGAGEGGELFF
v_call: TRBV19; d_call: TRBD1; j_call: TRBJ1-1; clone_size: NA; cdr3_nt: TGTGCCAGTAGTACGACAGGGAGGAACACTGAAGCTTTCTTT; cdr3_aa: CASSTTGRNTEAFF
v_call: TRBV20-1; d_call: NA; j_call: TRBJ2-3; clone_size: once; cdr3_nt: TGCAGTGCTAGACGCGATACGCAGTATTTT; cdr3_aa: CSARRDTQYF
v_call: TRBV10-1; d_call: NA; j_call: TRBJ2-5; clone_size: NA; cdr3_nt: TGCGCCAGCAGTGGAGCAACAGGGACCCAGTACTTC; cdr3_aa: CASSGATGTQYF
v_call: TRBV5-1; d_call: TRBD2; j_call: TRBJ2-7; clone_size: once; cdr3_nt: TGCGCCAGCAGCCCCGGACTAGCGGGGGGTTTAAGCTCCTACGAGCAGTACTTC; cdr3_aa: CASSPGLAGGLSSYEQYF
v_call: TRBV5-1; d_call: NA; j_call: TRBJ1-4; clone_size: NA; cdr3_nt: TGCGCCAGCAGTCCGGACCGAGCAACTAATGAAAAACTGTTTTTT; cdr3_aa: CASSPDRATNEKLFF
v_call: TRBV2; d_call: TRBD1; j_call: TRBJ2-7; clone_size: NA; cdr3_nt: TGTGCCAGCAGCTATTCGGGACAGGGTAACTACGAGCAGTACTTC; cdr3_aa: CASSYSGQGNYEQYF
v_call: TRBV9; d_call: NA; j_call: TRBJ2-3; clone_size: NA; cdr3_nt: TGTGCCAGCAGCGTAGCTGATAGCGGCTACACAGATACGCAGTATTTT; cdr3_aa: CASSVADSGYTDTQYF
v_call: TRBV7-9; d_call: NA; j_call: TRBJ2-3; clone_size: NA; cdr3_nt: TGTGCCAGCAGCTCACGGCGGGTAATCGACACAGGAGATACGCAGTATTTT; cdr3_aa: CASSSRRVIDTGDTQYF
v_call: TRBV19; d_call: TRBD2; j_call: TRBJ2-5; clone_size: NA; cdr3_nt: TGTGCCAGTAGTACGGTAGCGGGAGTTCCAGAGACCCAGTACTTC; cdr3_aa: CASSTVAGVPETQYF
v_call: TRBV11-2; d_call: NA; j_call: TRBJ2-7; clone_size: NA; cdr3_nt: TGTGCCAGCAGCTTCCTCTACGAGCAGTACTTC; cdr3_aa: CASSFLYEQYF
v_call: TRBV2; d_call: NA; j_call: TRBJ1-3; clone_size: NA; cdr3_nt: TGTGCCAGCAGCCTACAGGGAAACACCATATATTTT; cdr3_aa: CASSLQGNTIYF
v_call: TRBV18; d_call: NA; j_call: TRBJ1-1; clone_size: NA; cdr3_nt: TGTGCCAGCTCACCCCAGGGGCTGAACACTGAAGCTTTCTTT; cdr3_aa: CASSPQGLNTEAFF
v_call: TRBV2; d_call: NA; j_call: TRBJ2-4; clone_size: once; cdr3_nt: TGTGCCAGCAGTGTTTCAGGGGCGCGGGGAAACATTCAGTACTTC; cdr3_aa: CASSVSGARGNIQYF